The 6 T cell receptor beta chains below come from one sample, sequenced in a study of liver allograft versus peripheral blood T cells. Study-wide background: Comparing T cell receptor repertoires in transplanted livers with those in recipients' peripheral blood was part of the design.

MiXCR, run by TCRdb on the reads, gives a single entry per CDR3 protein. The sample has thousands of distinct CDR3 sequences; 15% to 20% are singletons. Every receptor here comes from a human patient who had a liver transplant. Some of the T cells might come from the graft donor.

On this clonotype: The junction shows a germline mismatch at one end, possibly a read error. V and J are TRBV10-3 and TRBJ1-4; TRBD1 is a possible D gene (5 bases). The CDR3 spans 12 residues. Germline V gives CDR1 ENHRY, CDR2 SYGVKD. In DNA, the CDR3 is TGTGCCAGCAGTACGCTAGGGACAAAACTGTTTTTT. The encoded protein is CASSTLGTKLFF.

In this sample, this clonotype is medium-sized. The V and J genes are TRBV19 and TRBJ2-6; 7 bases map to TRBD2. V dropped 0 bases and J dropped 4; count of bases not matched to a gene: 3. The CDR3 extends over 16 amino acids. Germline V lookup: CDR1 LNHDA, CDR2 SQIVND (reference sequence). This chain's CDR3 is CASSIDGGSGANVLTF. The CDR3 DNA follows: TGTGCCAGTAGTATAGACGGGGGGAGCGGGGCCAACGTCCTGACTTTC.

The sample holds many counts of this clonotype. The chain recombines TRBV19 with TRBJ1-1; TRBD1 agrees at 8 bases. The CDR3 totals 14 residues. V trimming: 4 bases; J trimming: 7 bases; junction bases outside the gene matches: 8. Germline CDR1 reads LNHDA; CDR2 reads SQIVND (reference sequence). The CDR3 DNA reads as TGTGCCAGTAGTACCATGACAGGGGACCTTGAAGCTTTCTTT. This sequence encodes CASSTMTGDLEAFF.

This clonotype came up once. The V call is TRBV7-4, the J call TRBJ1-2; D possibly corresponds to TRBD1 (6 bases). Germline CDR1 and CDR2: SGHVT and SQSDAQ. The CDR3 extends over 16 amino acids. Trimming removed 1 base from V and 0 bases from J, with 12 bases in between. CDR3 nucleotide sequence: TGTGCCAGCAGCTTAGACGGGGGGGACACTAACTATGGCTACACCTTC. Its translation is CASSLDGGDTNYGYTF. Complete variable domain (other parts from reference TRBV7-4 and TRBJ1-2): GAGVSQSPRYKVAKRGRDVALRCDSISGHVTLYWYRQTLGQGSEVLTYSQSDAQRDKSGRPSGRFSAERPERSVSTLKIQRTEQGDSAVYLCASSLDGGDTNYGYTFGSGTRLTVV.

This clonotype was counted at least ten times. The rearrangement uses TRBV5-6 and TRBJ1-2; D remains ambiguous. Germline lookup yields CDR1 SGHDT and CDR2 YYEEEE. V was clipped by 0 bases and J by 3 bases, with 6 bases between them. There are 13 residues in the CDR3. DNA for the CDR3: TGTGCCAGCAGCTTGGCGTCCTACTATGGCTACACCTTC. Encoded protein: CASSLASYYGYTF.

A few counts support this clonotype. The chain is built from TRBV19 and TRBJ1-2, with D tentatively TRBD1 (5 bases). Per the germline V gene, CDR1 is LNHDA and CDR2 is SQIVND (reference sequence). Trimming pared 1 base from V and 7 bases from J, leaving 22 bases between. CDR3 size: 17 residues. CDR3 in amino acids: CASSIVAGPAGIIGYTF. The DNA for the CDR3 is TGTGCCAGTAGTATAGTAGCGGGACCCGCGGGAATTATTGGCTACACCTTC. Complete variable domain (other parts from reference TRBV19 and TRBJ1-2): DGGITQSPKYLFRKEGQNVTLSCEQNLNHDAMYWYRQDPGQGLRLIYYSQIVNDFQKGDIAEGYSVSREKKESFPLTVTSAQKNPTAFYLCASSIVAGPAGIIGYTFGSGTRLTVV.